Listed below are T cell receptor beta chains from one sample, sequenced in a study of T cell clonotyping in hematopoietic cell transplantation. Assay used: immunoSEQ multiplex PCR; TCRdb lists only in-frame clones, some missing. The sample includes 29,000 or so clones, about 80% of them seen just once. Sequenced here: peripheral blood mononuclear cells, sampled before stem cell transplant. The receptors here all came from a woman in her thirties with chronic myeloid leukemia. Some clones in this sample may be carry-over from other donors' samples. CDR3s include the opening cysteine and the closing phenylalanine or tryptophan. A D gene is named only where the DNA matches it firmly. Some rows have no size entry. The others give once, few or many, or a class for an expanded clone.

CDR3 DNA	CDR3 protein	D gene	J gene	V gene	clone size
TGTGCCTGGATACAGGGAAATAACTATGGCTACACCTTC	CAWIQGNNYGYTF	-	TRBJ1-2	TRBV30	-
TGCAGCGTCCAAGGGGCAGGGGGGAATGGCTACACCTTC	CSVQGAGGNGYTF	TRBD1	TRBJ1-2	TRBV29-1	-
TGCGCCAGCAGCTTGGGGCAGTTTAACTATGGCTACACCTTC	CASSLGQFNYGYTF	-	TRBJ1-2	TRBV5-1	-
TGTGCCAGCAGTTACTCGTGGGACAGGCTCTTC	CASSYSWDRLF	TRBD1	TRBJ2-1	TRBV6-6	-
TGTGCCAGCAGTGAAGGGATTAGCGGAGAGACCCAGTACTTC	CASSEGISGETQYF	-	TRBJ2-5	TRBV6-1	-
TGTGCCAGCAGTCCGGGACAGGGTTCTTCACCCCTCCACTTT	CASSPGQGSSPLHF	TRBD1	TRBJ1-6	TRBV28	-
TGCGCCAGCAGCCAAGATACGGGCAGGAGGGGCGAGCAGTACTTC	CASSQDTGRRGEQYF	-	TRBJ2-7	TRBV4-1	-
TGTGCCAGCAGTCCCTCCACCGGCAGGAGCCAAATGAACACTGAAGCTTTCTTT	CASSPSTGRSQMNTEAFF	-	TRBJ1-1	TRBV7-2	-
TGTGCCAGCAGTCCGACCCGACCTTGGTACCAAGAGACCCAGTACTTC	CASSPTRPWYQETQYF	-	TRBJ2-5	TRBV27	-
TGCAGCGCCCTAGACCTGGACTATGGCTACACCTTC	CSALDLDYGYTF	-	TRBJ1-2	TRBV29-1	once
TGTGCCTGGAGGACACGGGGGGTTGAAAAACTGTTTTTT	CAWRTRGVEKLFF	-	TRBJ1-4	TRBV30	once
TGTGCCAGCAGCTTAGCAGACAGTCAGGTTTCACCCCTCCACTTT	CASSLADSQVSPLHF	-	TRBJ1-6	TRBV7-2	-
TGTGCCAGCAGCTTAGATGGAGGGGGGCTTGAAGGCTACACCTTC	CASSLDGGGLEGYTF	-	TRBJ1-2	TRBV7-6	-
TGTGCCAGCAGCTTATCGGGGCTGGGCGAAGGGATTTCCCTCCACTTT	CASSLSGLGEGISLHF	-	TRBJ1-6	TRBV7-3	-
TGTGCCAGCAGCTTTTCCTCACAGGGGGCTTGGGAGACCCAGTACTTC	CASSFSSQGAWETQYF	TRBD1	TRBJ2-5	TRBV7-9	-
TGCAGCGTTGGATCGGCAGGGGGTGGCTACACCTTC	CSVGSAGGGYTF	TRBD1	TRBJ1-2	TRBV29-1	-
TGTGCCAGCTCAGGGGGCATCACCGGGGAGCTGTTTTTT	CASSGGITGELFF	TRBD1	TRBJ2-2	TRBV27	once
TGTGCCAGCAGCTTCCGGGACAGCTCCTACGAGCAGTACTTC	CASSFRDSSYEQYF	TRBD1	TRBJ2-7	TRBV7-9	once
TGTGCCTGGAGTGGGGGTGCCTACGAGCAGTACTTC	CAWSGGAYEQYF	-	TRBJ2-7	TRBV30	-
TGTGCCAGCTCACGAAGACAGGGGGCGCGAGATACGCAGTATTTT	CASSRRQGARDTQYF	TRBD1	TRBJ2-3	TRBV18	-
TGCGCCAGCAGCCAACAATACCCGGGCTCAGCCTACGAGCAGTACTTC	CASSQQYPGSAYEQYF	-	TRBJ2-7	TRBV4-3	-
TGTGCCTGGTACCTGAACACTGAAGCTTTCTTT	CAWYLNTEAFF	-	TRBJ1-1	TRBV30	-
TGTGCCAGCAGCCTAGACGGGCGAAACACCATATATTTT	CASSLDGRNTIYF	-	TRBJ1-3	TRBV7-9	-
TGTGCCAGCAGTTACGTTGGGACTAACCAAGAGACCCAGTACTTC	CASSYVGTNQETQYF	TRBD2	TRBJ2-5	TRBV6-5	-
TGTGCCAGCCGGAGGGACCATGGCTACACCTTC	CASRRDHGYTF	-	TRBJ1-2	TRBV6-1	-
TGTGCCAGCAGCTTGGCTAGGGGGGCGCGTCAAGAGACCCAGTACTTC	CASSLARGARQETQYF	-	TRBJ2-5	TRBV5-6	once